The 29 T cell receptor beta chains below were found in one sample sequenced in a study of blood T cell repertoires in COVID-19. Assay used: immunoSEQ multiplex PCR; TCRdb lists only in-frame clones, some missing. The repertoire holds 110,000 to 150,000 clones, with more than 75% as singletons. The sequenced material came from PBMCs or T cells enriched from blood (not recorded which). The source of these receptors is a woman between 50 and 59 years old who had recovered from COVID-19.

The chain carries TRBV6-2 or TRBV6-3 and TRBJ1-2; D gene ambiguous. V was shortened by 4 bases and J by 4 bases, with 19 bases between the two germline ends. The germline gives CDR1 MNHEY, CDR2 SVGEGT. The CDR3 runs to 16 residues. The CDR3, as DNA: TGTGCCAGCAGTTCTCCACCGAGACATTCCATCTATGGCTACACCTTC. It is translated as CASSSPPRHSIYGYTF.

This clone was found a few times. V gene TRBV19 combines with J gene TRBJ1-6, with a weak D call TRBD1 (6 bases). V was shortened by 3 bases and J by 9 bases, with 12 bases between the two germline ends. The CDR3 runs 14 residues. Germline V lookup: CDR1 LNHDA, CDR2 SQIVND (reference sequence). CDR3 protein: CASSIGRGPSPLHF. The CDR3 coding sequence is TGTGCCAGTAGTATTGGCAGGGGTCCTTCACCCCTCCACTTT.

The rearrangement uses TRBV7-3 and TRBJ2-1; 11 nucleotides align to TRBD2. The V gene's germline CDR1 is SGHTA and CDR2 FQGTGA. Trimming cost V 2 bases and J 4 bases; bases outside gene matches: 4. The CDR3 runs 16 residues. The CDR3 here is CASSLYLAGGYNEQFF. CDR3 DNA sequence: TGTGCCAGCAGCTTATACCTAGCGGGGGGTTACAATGAGCAGTTCTTC.

A remark on this clone: Germline is not matched at one junction end, which may reflect a read error. J is TRBJ2-1 and V is TRBV7-9; TRBD1 matches 11 bases. Germline-derived CDR1 and CDR2 are SEHNR and FQNEAQ (reference sequence). This CDR3 spans 12 amino acids. As DNA, the CDR3 is TGTGCCAGCAGCTTACCCCGGGACAGGGGGATCTTC. It specifies CASSLPRDRGIF.

V gene TRBV5-1 combines with J gene TRBJ2-7, with 8 bases aligning to TRBD1. The CDR3 contains 15 residues. The trim removed 4 bases at V and 5 bases at J, leaving 11 bases unmatched. In germline, CDR1 is SGHRS, CDR2 YFSETQ. The CDR3 DNA reads TGCGCCAGCAGCCAAATGGGACAGGCTTGGGACGAGCAGTACTTC. It translates to CASSQMGQAWDEQYF.

The chain employs TRBV18 and TRBJ2-5; 12 nucleotides line up with TRBD2. The junction had 1 base not matched to a gene; V was cut back by 4 bases and J by 1 base. Germline loops: CDR1 KGHSH, CDR2 LQKENI. This CDR3 has 15 residues. The CDR3 bases are TGTGCCAGCTCACGGACTAGCGGGGCCCAAGAGACCCAGTACTTC. Amino acid sequence: CASSRTSGAQETQYF.

The genes are TRBV5-1 and TRBJ1-1; TRBD1 matches at 9 bases. V was clipped by 4 bases and J by 4 bases; unmatched bases: 8. Germline CDR1 SGHRS, CDR2 YFSETQ. The CDR3 loop spans 15 amino acids. In DNA form, the CDR3 reads TGCGCCAGCAGCCCAACAGGGGGCTTGGGCACTGAAGCTTTCTTT. Residues: CASSPTGGLGTEAFF.

The V and J genes are TRBV7-6 and TRBJ1-2; 9 positions agree with TRBD1. J was trimmed by 8 bases and V by 5 bases; bases with no gene match: 12. The CDR3 is made up of 15 amino acids. The germline gives CDR1 SGHVS, CDR2 FNYEAQ. Here the CDR3 reads CASSPSPQGASGYTF. The CDR3 region has the DNA TGTGCCAGCAGCCCTAGCCCACAGGGGGCGTCGGGCTACACCTTC.

The chain has TRBV4-2 and TRBJ2-1, with TRBD1 identical over 7 bases. Trimming removed 4 bases from V and 0 bases from J; junction bases left unmatched: 9. Germline assignment: CDR1 LGHNA and CDR2 YNFKEQ. This CDR3 has 17 amino acids. The CDR3 spells CASSLAWQGDSYNEQFF. The CDR3, as DNA: TGTGCCAGCAGCCTCGCGTGGCAGGGGGACTCCTACAATGAGCAGTTCTTC.

The chain has TRBV4-2 and TRBJ2-7, with 7 bases matching TRBD1. V dropped 4 bases and J dropped 2; count of bases not matched to a gene: 11. The CDR3 is made up of 16 amino acids. CDR1 LGHNA and CDR2 YNFKEQ come from the germline V gene. The CDR3 DNA follows: TGTGCCAGCAGCCGTACGGGACAGTCAAGCGCCTACGAGCAGTACGTC. Amino acids: CASSRTGQSSAYEQYV.

This chain uses TRBV5-1 with TRBJ1-4; weak D call: TRBD1 (6 bases). Per germline, CDR1 SGHRS and CDR2 YFSETQ. Trimming left V 0 bases short and J 5 bases short, with 8 bases between. The CDR3 consists of 14 residues. CDR3 DNA sequence: TGCGCCAGCAGCTTGGAGCAGGGGAATGAAAAACTGTTTTTT. Its translation: CASSLEQGNEKLFF.

With regard to this clone: Additional DNA sequences in this sample encode the identical CDR3. DNA for the CDR3: TGTGCCAGCTCACCACCGGGACAGGGAGCTGGAAACACCATATATTTT. Encoded protein: CASSPPGQGAGNTIYF. The chain links TRBV18 to TRBJ1-3; 9 bases map to TRBD1. The V gene's germline CDR1 is KGHSH and CDR2 LQKENI. The CDR3 runs 16 residues. After removal of 0 bases from V and 2 bases from J, the junction contained 2 bases not matched to a gene.

This clone was seen just once. The CDR3 is CASSLAGVRYEQYV. In DNA form, the CDR3 reads TGTGCCAGCAGCTTAGCAGGGGTACGCTACGAGCAGTACGTC. J is TRBJ2-7 and V is TRBV7-8; possible D gene TRBD1, 5 bases. The CDR3 has 14 residues. V was trimmed by 0 bases and J by 3 bases, leaving 9 bases between them. The germline V gene has CDR1 SGHVS and CDR2 FQNEAQ.

The chain uses TRBV4-1 and TRBJ1-5; 9 positions agree with TRBD1. CDR1 and CDR2 (germline): MGHRA, YSYEKL. Trimming cost V 0 bases and J 2 bases; bases outside gene matches: 5. The CDR3 sequence is 17 residues long. Written as DNA, the CDR3 is TGCGCCAGCAGCCAAGATACAGGGGGCTTCGGCAATCAGCCCCAGCATTTT. Translation gives CASSQDTGGFGNQPQHF.

The chain links TRBV11-1 to TRBJ2-1, with 8 bases that match TRBD2. There are 17 residues in the CDR3. V lost 0 bases to trimming and J lost 3 bases; unmatched junction nucleotides: 7. Germline CDR1 reads SGHAT; CDR2 reads FQDESV (reference sequence). The CDR3 nucleotides read TGTGCCAGCAGCTTAGCCTCGGGAGGGGTGATCTACAATGAGCAGTTCTTC. It codes for CASSLASGGVIYNEQFF.

The chain combines TRBV7-3 with TRBJ2-2, with 10 bases fitting TRBD2. The CDR3 is 17 amino acids. Looked up from germline, CDR1 is SGHTA and CDR2 is FQGTGA. J lost 4 bases, V lost 5 bases, and 10 bases had no gene match. The CDR3 loop is CASSLSEASGSTGELFF. The CDR3 nucleotides read TGTGCCAGCAGCCTTTCGGAGGCTAGCGGGAGCACCGGGGAGCTGTTTTTT.

J is TRBJ2-7 and V is TRBV27; 10 positions agree with TRBD1. The CDR3 covers 14 residues. CDR1 is MNHEY and CDR2 is SMNVEV in the germline V gene (reference sequence). Trimming removed 5 bases from V and 5 bases from J; junction bases left unmatched: 6. DNA for the CDR3: TGTGCCAGCAGTGAGGGACAGGGGACCCACGAGCAGTACTTC. It is translated as CASSEGQGTHEQYF.

The chain employs TRBV9 and TRBJ2-2; a possible D gene is TRBD1 (5 bases). Between the trimmed V and J ends, which lost 3 bases and 6 bases, there was a span of 15 bases. This CDR3 is built from 15 residues. The V gene's germline CDR1 is SGDLS and CDR2 YYNGEE. The CDR3 sequence: CASSEGISSSGELFF. Here the CDR3 DNA reads TGTGCCAGCAGCGAGGGGATTAGCTCATCCGGGGAGCTGTTTTTT. Complete variable domain (other parts from reference TRBV9 and TRBJ2-2): DSGVTQTPKHLITATGQRVTLRCSPRSGDLSVYWYQQSLDQGLQFLIQYYNGEERAKGNILERFSAQQFPDLHSELNLSSLELGDSALYFCASSEGISSSGELFFGEGSRLTVL.

This clone was counted ten times or more. This sequence joins TRBV30 and TRBJ2-7; 8 bases fit TRBD1. The CDR3 spans 14 residues. Trimming took 3 bases from V and 6 from J; bases not matched to a gene: 10. From germline, CDR1 is GTSNPN and CDR2 SVGIG (reference sequence). Here the CDR3 DNA reads TGTGCCTGGAGCCCAGGACAGGGCGTGGTCGAGCAGTACTTC. Encoded protein: CAWSPGQGVVEQYF.

The V gene is TRBV5-5, the J gene TRBJ1-6; no clear D. The V gene lost 0 bases and the J gene lost 7 bases, with 11 bases spanning the gap. This CDR3 is built from 15 residues. CDR1 and CDR2 (germline): SGHKS, YYEKEE (reference sequence). The CDR3 bases are TGTGCCAGCAGCTTGGTGTCAAACTACAATTCACCCCTCCACTTT. Its protein product is CASSLVSNYNSPLHF.

The chain links TRBV24-1 to TRBJ1-2; 9 bases are shared with TRBD1. The germline V gene has CDR1 KGHDR and CDR2 SFDVKD. The CDR3 totals 14 residues. With V trimmed by 5 bases and J by 2 bases, 2 bases remained unmatched. In nucleotides, the CDR3 is TGTGCCACCAGTGGGGGGACAGGGAACTATGGCTACACCTTC. This encodes CATSGGTGNYGYTF.

DNA of the CDR3: TGTGCCAGCAGTCACAGGGGGAATTCACCCCTCCACTTT. Amino acid sequence: CASSHRGNSPLHF. V gene TRBV28 combines with J gene TRBJ1-6, with 8 bases identical to TRBD1. CDR3 length equals 13 residues. Germline V CDR1 and CDR2: MDHEN, SYDVKM. V lost 5 bases, J lost 7 bases, and 1 base stayed unmatched.

The chain combines TRBV19 with TRBJ1-6, with D unclear. Germline CDR1 LNHDA, CDR2 SQIVND (reference sequence). The CDR3 length is 12 residues. Between the trimmed V and J ends, which lost 0 bases and 14 bases, there was a span of 8 bases. Written as DNA, the CDR3 is TGTGCCAGTAGTATAGACCAGACTACCCTCCACTTT. Translated, it gives CASSIDQTTLHF.

The sample holds one count of this clone. The J gene is TRBJ1-3, the V gene TRBV19, with TRBD1 as a possible D gene (5 bases). V lost 7 bases, J lost 1 base, and 11 bases lay in between. CDR1 and CDR2 (germline): LNHDA, SQIVND (reference sequence). CDR3 length: 14 residues. In DNA form, the CDR3 reads TGTGCCAGTATCGCCGGGGGGTCTGGAAACACCATATATTTT. Translating gives CASIAGGSGNTIYF.

The chain combines TRBV5-4 with TRBJ1-3; 9 nucleotides agree with TRBD1. The CDR3 has 16 residues. CDR1 SGHNT and CDR2 YYREEE come from the germline V gene (reference sequence). The trim removed 4 bases at V and 3 bases at J, leaving 8 bases unmatched. In DNA, the CDR3 is TGTGCCAGCAGCAGCGACAGGGGGGAAATTGGAAACACCATATATTTT. Its translation: CASSSDRGEIGNTIYF.

The rearrangement joins TRBV12-3 or TRBV12-4 to TRBJ2-7, with 9 positions matching TRBD1. This CDR3 region has 12 residues. The V gene end was trimmed by 3 bases and the J gene end by 9 bases; junction bases not matched to a gene: 3. CDR3 in DNA: TGTGCCAGCAGTTTGGCACAGGGGGCGCAGTACGTC. The encoded protein is CASSLAQGAQYV.

This sequence joins TRBV18 and TRBJ1-6, with D possibly being TRBD1 (6 bases). The CDR3 loop spans 21 amino acids. Germline loops: CDR1 KGHSH, CDR2 LQKENI. Trimming took 2 bases from V and 0 from J, leaving 23 bases between them. Written as DNA, the CDR3 is TGTGCCAGCTCACCAAAGGTTCCACAGGGCCGATGGAGCTCCTATAATTCACCCCTCCACTTT. As protein: CASSPKVPQGRWSSYNSPLHF.

This chain links TRBV5-1 with TRBJ2-5; D is perhaps TRBD2 (5 bases). Trimming took off 1 base at V and 2 bases at J, with 9 bases between the two ends. From germline, CDR1 is SGHRS and CDR2 YFSETQ. The CDR3 covers 14 residues. CDR3 sequence reads: CASSLSSWQETQYF. The CDR3 DNA reads TGCGCCAGCAGCTTGTCTAGCTGGCAAGAGACCCAGTACTTC. Using reference TRBV5-1 and TRBJ2-5 for the parts outside the CDR3, the full variable domain is KAGVTQTPRYLIKTRGQQVTLSCSPISGHRSVSWYQQTPGQGLQFLFEYFSETQRNKGNFPGRFSGRQFSNSRSEMNVSTLELGDSALYLCASSLSSWQETQYFGPGTRLLVL.

This chain joins TRBV14 and TRBJ2-2; TRBD1 matches at 7 bases. Germline V gene lookup returns CDR1 SGHDN and CDR2 FVKESK. V was clipped by 3 bases and J by 4 bases; unmatched bases: 5. The CDR3 loop spans 15 amino acids. Written as DNA, the CDR3 is TGTGCCAGCAGCCACGGACAGGAACTCACCGGGGAGCTGTTTTTT. It specifies CASSHGQELTGELFF. The full variable domain, completed using reference TRBV14 and TRBJ2-2, is EAGVTQFPSHSVIEKGQTVTLRCDPISGHDNLYWYRRVMGKEIKFLLHFVKESKQDESGMPNNRFLAERTGGTYSTLKVQPAELEDSGVYFCASSHGQELTGELFFGEGSRLTVL.